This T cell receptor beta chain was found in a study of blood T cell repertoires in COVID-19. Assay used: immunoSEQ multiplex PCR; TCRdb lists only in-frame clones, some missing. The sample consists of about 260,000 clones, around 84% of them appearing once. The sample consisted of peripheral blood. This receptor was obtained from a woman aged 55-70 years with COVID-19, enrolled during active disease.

This chain's CDR3 is CASSYSPRGGRTSGYEQYF. CDR3 DNA: TGTGCCAGCAGTTACTCTCCCCGAGGGGGACGGACCTCAGGGTACGAGCAGTACTTC. This chain uses TRBV6-2 or TRBV6-3 with TRBJ2-7; TRBD1 might be the D (6 bases). In germline, CDR1 is MNHEY, CDR2 SVGEGT. CDR3 length: 19 residues. V lost 0 bases to trimming and J lost 4 bases, with 25 bases between them.